The next 7 T cell receptor beta chains were all read from a single sample in a study of blood T cell repertoires in COVID-19. Libraries were prepared by immunoSEQ multiplex PCR; TCRdb keeps only in-frame clonotypes and omits some of them. The sample contains more than 55,000 clones, around 88% of which appear only once. Sequencing input: peripheral blood. These receptors all stem from a woman in her seventies with acute or convalescent COVID-19.

This chain uses TRBV7-3 with TRBJ2-3; possibly TRBD1 for D (5 bases). Trimming left V 0 bases short and J 8 bases short, with 9 bases between. The CDR3 runs to 13 residues. CDR1 SGHTA and CDR2 FQGTGA come from the germline V gene. The CDR3 DNA is TGTGCCAGCAGCTTAACGGGGCCAGGTACGCAGTATTTT. As protein: CASSLTGPGTQYF.

The chain recombines TRBV7-3 with TRBJ1-1; D uncertain. V lost 1 base to trimming and J lost 0 bases, with 6 bases between them. The CDR3 is 14 residues long. Germline CDR1 is SGHTA and CDR2 is FQGTGA. CDR3 in amino acids: CASSLKSVNTEAFF. The CDR3 coding sequence is TGTGCCAGCAGCTTAAAATCGGTGAACACTGAAGCTTTCTTT.

The chain links TRBV15 to TRBJ2-3; 8 bases are a match to TRBD2. Trimming took 3 bases from V and 2 from J; bases not matched to a gene: 4. This CDR3 has 15 residues. The V gene's germline CDR1 is LNHNV and CDR2 YYDKDF (reference sequence). Here the CDR3 DNA reads TGTGCCACCAGCAGGGATAGCGGGACCACAGATACGCAGTATTTT. It codes for CATSRDSGTTDTQYF.

Comments on this clone: One end of the junction fails to match germline, which may point to a read error. This rearrangement joins TRBV28 to TRBJ1-5, with 10 bases matching TRBD1. The germline V gene has CDR1 MDHEN and CDR2 SYDVKM. The CDR3 contains 17 residues. CDR3 in DNA: TGTGCCAACAGTTTATCTCGTAGGGGACAGGGGAATCAGCCCCAGCATTTT. Encoded protein: CANSLSRRGQGNQPQHF. Full variable domain (outside the CDR3, taken from reference TRBV28 and TRBJ1-5): DVKVTQSSRYLVKRTGEKVFLECVQDMDHENMFWYRQDPGLGLRLIYFSYDVKMKEKGDIPEGYSVSREKKERFSLILESASTNQTSMYLCANSLSRRGQGNQPQHFGDGTRLSIL.

CDR3 protein: CATSPRARANEQFF. In DNA form, the CDR3 reads TGTGCCACCAGCCCCCGCGCCAGGGCCAATGAGCAGTTCTTC. The rearrangement joins TRBV15 to TRBJ2-1, with TRBD1 as a possible D gene (5 bases). With 5 bases removed from V and 6 bases from J, the gap between germline ends came to 14 bases. The CDR3 is 14 residues long. The germline V gene has CDR1 LNHNV and CDR2 YYDKDF (reference sequence). The full variable domain, rest sourced from reference TRBV15 and TRBJ2-1, is DAMVIQNPRYQVTQFGKPVTLSCSQTLNHNVMYWYQQKSSQAPKLLFHYYDKDFNNEADTPDNFQSRRPNTSFCFLDIRSPGLGDTAMYLCATSPRARANEQFFGPGTRLTVL.

This chain links TRBV9 with TRBJ1-3, with D perhaps TRBD1 (5 bases). Germline V gene lookup returns CDR1 SGDLS and CDR2 YYNGEE. There are 16 residues in the CDR3. V gave up 4 bases and J gave up 1 base, with 15 bases separating them. The CDR3, as DNA: TGTGCCAGCAGCTTGGCAGGGTCACCGTCTGGAAACACCATATATTTT. Protein sequence: CASSLAGSPSGNTIYF.

The J gene is TRBJ1-5, the V gene TRBV19; 8 nucleotides line up with TRBD1. CDR1 and CDR2 (germline): LNHDA, SQIVND (reference sequence). Losses at the gene ends were 1 base for V and 0 bases for J; bases not matched to a gene: 5. This CDR3 region has 17 residues. The CDR3 DNA reads as TGTGCCAGTAGTATAGCCCGGACAGGGCCTAGCAATCAGCCCCAGCATTTT. Translation: CASSIARTGPSNQPQHF.